These T cell receptor beta chains were read from a single sample in a study of T cell responses to AZD1222 COVID-19 vaccine. Assay: immunoSEQ multiplex PCR; the TCRdb copy retains only in-frame clones and omits some. The repertoire holds 140,000 to 150,000 clones, 75% to 95% seen once, with 2.8% in the top ten. The sample here was peripheral blood, taken on day 0 of MenACWY control vaccination. All receptors come from an adult in good health. Each CDR3 is given with its conserved first and last residue. A D gene is named only where the DNA matches it firmly. Expanded clones get a size class; other rows say once, few or many, or leave the size out.

NA | TRBJ1-2 | TRBV9 | NA | CASSVGQNYGYTF | TGTGCCAGCAGCGTAGGACAAAACTATGGCTACACCTTC
NA | TRBJ2-6 | TRBV10-2 | NA | CASRDKSSGANVLTF | TGCGCCAGCAGGGACAAGAGCTCTGGGGCCAACGTCCTGACTTTC
NA | TRBJ2-7 | TRBV10-1 | NA | CASSESRLGPDYEQYF | TGCGCCAGCAGTGAGTCGAGGCTGGGGCCGGACTACGAGCAGTACTTC
NA | TRBJ1-5 | TRBV2 | NA | CASSVTVGQPQHF | TGTGCCAGCAGTGTCACAGTCGGGCAGCCCCAGCATTTT
NA | TRBJ1-2 | TRBV25-1 | NA | CASSANYGYTF | TGTGCCAGCAGTGCCAACTATGGCTACACCTTC
NA | TRBJ1-6 | TRBV5-5 | NA | CASSLFPTGPASPLHF | TGTGCCAGCAGCTTGTTCCCCACAGGGCCCGCATCACCCCTCCACTTT
NA | TRBJ2-5 | TRBV4-2 | TRBD2 | CASSQDGVAGVGYQETQYF | TGTGCCAGCAGCCAAGATGGAGTAGCGGGGGTAGGGTACCAAGAGACCCAGTACTTC
NA | TRBJ1-4 | TRBV5-1 | TRBD1 | CASSVTGGAGATNEKLFF | TGCGCCAGCAGCGTGACAGGGGGCGCAGGGGCAACTAATGAAAAACTGTTTTTT
NA | TRBJ1-5 | TRBV28 | NA | CASSLIGRGYSNQPQHF | TGTGCCAGCAGTTTAATCGGGAGGGGGTATAGCAATCAGCCCCAGCATTTT
NA | TRBJ2-3 | TRBV13 | TRBD2 | CASSPRRRTSGTDTQYF | TGTGCCAGCAGCCCCCGTCGCAGGACTAGCGGCACAGATACGCAGTATTTT
NA | TRBJ2-7 | TRBV5-1 | NA | CASGLQADEQYF | TGCGCCAGCGGACTGCAGGCCGACGAGCAGTACTTC
few | TRBJ2-6 | TRBV6-5 | NA | CASSKRDPGANVLTF | TGTGCCAGCAGTAAAAGAGATCCTGGGGCCAACGTCCTGACTTTC
NA | TRBJ2-2 | TRBV3-1/TRBV3-2 | NA | CASSRDTVTGELFF | TGTGCCAGCAGTCGGGACACCGTAACCGGGGAGCTGTTTTTT
NA | TRBJ1-1 | TRBV10-3 | TRBD1 | CAISPTGETEAFF | TGTGCCATCAGCCCGACAGGGGAGACTGAAGCTTTCTTT
NA | TRBJ2-1 | TRBV7-2 | TRBD2 | CASSGLAGVQFF | TGTGCCAGCAGCGGACTAGCGGGAGTGCAGTTCTTC
NA | TRBJ1-5 | TRBV30 | NA | CAWAGTANQPQHF | TGTGCCTGGGCCGGGACGGCGAATCAGCCCCAGCATTTT
NA | TRBJ2-3 | TRBV28 | NA | CASSLSPPEVTDTQYF | TGTGCCAGCAGCCTATCCCCCCCCGAGGTCACAGATACGCAGTATTTT
NA | TRBJ1-1 | TRBV27 | NA | CASSHGQFNTEAFF | TGTGCCAGCAGTCACGGACAGTTTAACACTGAAGCTTTCTTT
NA | TRBJ1-3 | TRBV6-1 | NA | CASSEQGSGNTIYF | TGTGCCAGCAGTGAACAGGGGTCTGGAAACACCATATATTTT
NA | TRBJ1-6 | TRBV28 | NA | CASSLHYNSPLHF | TGTGCCAGCAGTTTACACTATAATTCACCCCTCCACTTT
NA | TRBJ1-2 | TRBV5-4 | NA | CASSLGGYSYGYTF | TGTGCCAGCAGTTTGGGGGGATACAGCTATGGCTACACCTTC
NA | TRBJ2-6 | TRBV7-2 | NA | CASSPQVGSVYSGANVLTF | TGTGCCAGCAGCCCTCAAGTTGGCAGCGTATACTCTGGGGCCAACGTCCTGACTTTC
NA | TRBJ2-3 | TRBV6-5 | TRBD1 | CASTGQGGADTQYF | TGTGCCAGCACGGGACAGGGAGGCGCAGATACGCAGTATTTT
NA | TRBJ1-6 | TRBV27 | TRBD1 | CASSLTRSRTGGESSYNSPLHF | TGTGCCAGCAGTCTGACAAGGTCGAGGACAGGGGGCGAGAGCTCCTATAATTCACCCCTCCACTTT
NA | TRBJ2-7 | TRBV3-1/TRBV3-2 | NA | CASSQVEISPHEQYF | TGTGCCAGCAGCCAAGTCGAAATAAGTCCCCACGAGCAGTACTTC
NA | TRBJ1-1 | TRBV5-6 | NA | CASSLDSRNTEAFF | TGTGCCAGCAGTCTCGATAGTAGGAACACTGAAGCTTTCTTT
NA | TRBJ1-2 | TRBV2 | TRBD1 | CASSTGTESYGYTF | TGTGCCAGCAGTACCGGGACAGAAAGTTATGGCTACACCTTC
few | TRBJ1-1 | TRBV19 | NA | CASKTQGNTEAFF | TGTGCCAGTAAGACCCAGGGGAACACTGAAGCTTTCTTT
NA | TRBJ1-2 | TRBV7-2 | TRBD1 | CASSQLRRGPSGYTF | TGTGCCAGCAGCCAACTTAGGAGGGGGCCTAGCGGCTACACCTTC
once | TRBJ1-1 | TRBV18 | NA | CASSPPSVNTEAFF | TGTGCCAGCTCACCACCGTCGGTAAACACTGAAGCTTTCTTT
NA | TRBJ1-2 | TRBV7-2 | NA | CASSLVTAANYGYTF | TGTGCCAGCAGCTTAGTTACGGCAGCAAACTATGGCTACACCTTC
NA | TRBJ2-7 | TRBV7-9 | TRBD1 | CASRRPGQGTSYEQYF | TGTGCCAGCAGGAGACCGGGACAGGGGACCTCCTACGAGCAGTACTTC
NA | TRBJ2-7 | TRBV5-1 | TRBD1 | CASSMGQAGYEQYF | TGCGCCAGCAGCATGGGACAGGCCGGGTACGAGCAGTACTTC
NA | TRBJ1-4 | TRBV19 | NA | CASRRGSGESEKLFF | TGTGCCAGTAGACGGGGGTCAGGGGAGAGTGAAAAACTGTTTTTT
NA | TRBJ2-2 | TRBV6-2/TRBV6-3 | NA | CASSYPQGRFNTGELFF | TGTGCCAGCAGTTACCCCCAGGGACGTTTCAACACCGGGGAGCTGTTTTTT
NA | TRBJ2-7 | TRBV4-1 | NA | CASSRSGGGFNEQYF | TGCGCCAGCAGCCGTAGTGGGGGTGGCTTCAACGAGCAGTACTTC
NA | TRBJ2-5 | TRBV20-1 | NA | CIPEEEETQYF | TGCATCCCGGAGGAGGAAGAGACCCAGTACTTC
NA | TRBJ2-1 | TRBV19 | TRBD2 | CASSSGGMYNEQFF | TGTGCCAGTAGTAGCGGGGGGATGTACAATGAGCAGTTCTTC
NA | TRBJ2-7 | TRBV5-1 | NA | CASSLQGSGTYEQYF | TGCGCCAGCAGCCTACAGGGCAGCGGAACTTACGAGCAGTACTTC
NA | TRBJ1-1 | TRBV6-2/TRBV6-3 | NA | CASSAWGLNTEAFF | TGTGCCAGCAGCGCCTGGGGGCTGAACACTGAAGCTTTCTTT
NA | TRBJ1-3 | TRBV9 | NA | CASSVVGDSGNTIYF | TGTGCCAGCAGCGTAGTGGGGGACTCTGGAAACACCATATATTTT
NA | TRBJ2-3 | TRBV24-1 | NA | CATSDTTGQRKYF | TGTGCCACCAGTGACACTACAGGGCAGAGGAAGTATTTT
NA | TRBJ1-1 | TRBV4-1 | NA | CASSQGLRGALGTEAFF | TGCGCCAGCAGCCAAGGGTTGAGGGGCGCGTTGGGCACTGAAGCTTTCTTT
NA | TRBJ2-7 | TRBV14 | TRBD1 | CASSPPPGTGSYEQYF | TGTGCCAGCAGCCCCCCTCCCGGGACAGGGTCATACGAGCAGTACTTC
once | TRBJ1-2 | TRBV11-2 | NA | CASSPPLGLVYGYTF | TGTGCCAGCAGCCCCCCTCTGGGTCTGGTGTATGGCTACACCTTC
few | TRBJ2-7 | TRBV3-1/TRBV3-2 | TRBD2 | CASSGTSGGGSYEQYF | TGTGCCAGCAGCGGTACTAGCGGGGGAGGCTCCTACGAGCAGTACTTC
NA | TRBJ2-1 | TRBV4-1 | NA | CASSHPSAGEQFF | TGCGCCAGCAGCCATCCTAGCGCGGGGGAGCAGTTCTTC
once | TRBJ2-5 | TRBV30 | NA | CAWRTTETQYF | TGTGCCTGGAGGACCACGGAGACCCAGTACTTC
NA | TRBJ2-7 | TRBV12-3/TRBV12-4 | TRBD1 | CASTGTGANEQYF | TGTGCCAGCACTGGGACAGGGGCCAACGAGCAGTACTTC
few | TRBJ1-6 | TRBV9 | NA | CASSVDGGVRSPLHF | TGTGCCAGCAGCGTAGACGGGGGGGTCCGGTCACCCCTCCACTTT
NA | TRBJ2-1 | TRBV5-1 | NA | CASSPEVTGSYNEQFF | TGCGCCAGCAGCCCTGAGGTGACGGGATCCTACAATGAGCAGTTCTTC
NA | TRBJ2-5 | TRBV25-1 | TRBD1 | CASSGGTVQETQYF | TGTGCCAGCAGTGGTGGGACAGTCCAAGAGACCCAGTACTTC